This T cell receptor (beta chain) was sequenced during a study of shared clonotypes between healthy human individuals. Germline V CDR1 and CDR2: SGHTA, FQGNSA. This CDR3 comprises 13 residues. V gave up 2 bases and J gave up 6 bases; unmatched junction bases: 4. Original data processing: ImmunoSEQ gave junction-only sequences without quality scores, so filtering differed. The data were produced by immunoSEQ multiplex PCR, yet TCRdb's version contains in-frame clones alone and is incomplete. V and J calls and clone size are copied from that table; D and trimming were computed from the DNA. Of roughly 500,000 clones in the sample, roughly 77% were seen once.

This clonotype was obtained from a woman aged 40 to 50 in good health. Some clones in this sample may be carry-over from other donors' samples. Sequenced: PBMCs. The V call is TRBV7-2, the J call TRBJ2-7; 7 bases are shared with TRBD2. This chain's CDR3 is CASSLYLAVEQYF. CDR3 DNA sequence: TGTGCCAGCAGCTTATATCTAGCGGTCGAGCAGTACTTC.